This TCR beta chain was obtained from a study of OX40 agonist ivuxolimab in advanced cancers. With regard to the full study: Ivuxolimab was a fully human IgG2 agonistic monoclonal antibody targeting the costimulatory receptor OX40 (CD134). Intravenous ivuxolimab was administered to patients every 2 weeks at six dose levels: 0.01, 0.1, 0.3, 1.5, 3 and 10 mg/kg. Of the 50 to 55 patients in dose escalation, some 20 had hepatocellular carcinoma, around 15 had melanoma, 9 had renal cell carcinoma and 9 had head and neck cancer. In the dose-escalation cohort, roughly four fifths of patients were male, and the mean age was approximately 60 years, with a range of about 23 to 90. Prior anti-PD-1, anti-PD-L1 or anti-CTLA-4 therapy was permitted, and checkpoint inhibitors had been received by roughly 40% of dose-escalation patients. Three dose-escalation patients achieved partial responses, one with hepatocellular carcinoma and two with cutaneous melanoma. The purpose of peripheral TCRbeta sequencing was to test whether ivuxolimab changed TCR sequence diversity and led to clonal T-cell expansion. The monotherapy dose-escalation portion (N ≈ 55 patients) of the phase I ivuxolimab trial is reported in the paper.

For sequencing of the TCRbeta CDR3 region, genomic DNA was extracted from the sorted cells. The immunoSEQ Assay was used for sequencing of TCRbeta CDR3 regions. Held by TCRdb, this immuneACCESS table contains in-frame sequences only and omits some clones. Under half of the omission traces to an unresolved V gene where checked; the cause of the rest is unknown. The sample includes roughly 58,000 clones, with less than 90% observed a single time. The ten largest clonotypes hold almost 0.65% of the sample. The trial excluded patients who had a history of autoimmune disease or who were on systemic immunosuppression. Peripheral blood for TCR sequencing was collected from all dose cohorts at baseline, on cycle 4 day 1, and on cycle 7 day 1. Samples were obtained from an open-label, multicenter, first-in-human phase I dose-escalation trial of ivuxolimab. Adults with locally advanced or metastatic melanoma, renal cell carcinoma, hepatocellular carcinoma or head and neck squamous cell carcinoma were enrolled in the trial. Before TCR sequencing, CD4+ and CD8+ T cells were separately sorted from peripheral blood.

Points the paper makes about the study in general: After ivuxolimab, CD8+ T cells had more expanded clones than CD4+ T cells on average. At doses of 0.1 to 3.0 mg/kg, clonal expansion of both CD4+ and CD8+ T cells in blood was seen between baseline and week 6. The antigen specificity of the clonally expanded peripheral T cells was not determined. Low levels of normalized T-cell clonal expansion were also seen in some nonresponding patients. In the 0.1-3.0 mg/kg groups, partial responders had among the lowest normalized peripheral clonal expansion, particularly in CD8+ T cells.

Comment on this clone: Its antigen is currently not known. Base qualities are missing; no much larger clone stands one base away.

The clonotype was recovered from an adult with an advanced solid tumor such as melanoma, head and neck, liver or kidney cancer. Sequenced here: CD4+ or CD8+ T cells sorted from blood, sampled in a trial of the OX40 agonist ivuxolimab.

The CDR3 region: CASSPPSGRETQYF. The nucleotide sequence reads as follows: TGTGCCAGCAGTCCCCCTAGCGGGAGGGAGACCCAGTACTTC. This chain joins TRBV6-5 to TRBJ2-5; TRBD2 agrees with 11 junctional bases. CDR1 and CDR2 (MNHEY, SVGAGI) derive from the germline V gene. The CDR3 has 14 amino acids, counting the end cysteine and phenylalanine. The DNA shown is the 42-base CDR3, in frame from base 1. Trimming removed 5 bases from V and 5 bases from J; the gene matches leave 4 bases unexplained.